Reported below is one T cell receptor (beta chain). Libraries were prepared by immunoSEQ multiplex PCR; TCRdb keeps only in-frame clonotypes and omits some of them. The sample holds approximately 16,000 clones, about 77% seen once. The data originate from a study of somatic mutations in cytotoxic T cells in rheumatoid arthritis. Per the germline V gene, CDR1 is KGHSH and CDR2 is LQKENI. The CDR3 totals 15 residues. The junction had 9 bases not matched to a gene; V was cut back by 3 bases and J by 7 bases. The source of this sequence is an adult with rheumatoid arthritis. Sequencing input: CD8+ T cells sorted from blood. The chain recombines TRBV18 with TRBJ1-2; 9 positions agree with TRBD1. CDR3 protein: CASSPIDRGKAGYTF. The CDR3 region has the DNA TGTGCCAGCTCACCCATAGACAGGGGGAAAGCTGGCTACACCTTC. The whole variable domain, filled in from reference TRBV18 and TRBJ1-2, reads NAGVMQNPRHLVRRRGQEARLRCSPMKGHSHVYWYRQLPEEGLKFMVYLQKENIIDESGMPKERFSAEFPKEGPSILRIQQVVRGDSAAYFCASSPIDRGKAGYTFGSGTRLTVV.